These T cell receptor beta chains were read from a single sample in a study of cytomegalovirus exposure and HLA in healthy donors. Sequencing was performed with immunoSEQ multiplex PCR; in TCRdb, only in-frame clones are kept and a portion is missing. The sample lists roughly 120,000 clones, over 65% occurring once. The sequenced material came from PBMCs. The receptors here all came from a woman aged 30 to 39 in good health and CMV-seronegative. Both conserved end residues are part of each CDR3.

j_call v_call cdr3_aa
TRBJ2-2 TRBV4-3 CASSQDPRNTGELFF
TRBJ1-2 TRBV6-5 CASSYSSGVWGYTF
TRBJ2-3 TRBV7-9 CASSFRGGTDTQYF
TRBJ2-1 TRBV11-1 CASSLESGPNNEQFF
TRBJ2-7 TRBV11-2 CASSLLLGSSYEQYF
TRBJ2-5 TRBV30 CAWSQGAETQYF
TRBJ2-7 TRBV9 CASSVGTGPSYEQYF
TRBJ1-5 TRBV15 CATSGQGASQPQHF
TRBJ1-5 TRBV19 CASSETGGNQPQHF
TRBJ2-3 TRBV5-6 CASSLERVTGTTDTQYF
TRBJ2-3 TRBV27 CASSSSSGSTDTQYF
TRBJ1-2 TRBV7-9 CASSLPGGTNYGYTF
TRBJ2-2 TRBV18 CASSPVATGELFF
TRBJ2-3 TRBV7-2 CASSLAEGRGTDTQYF
TRBJ1-2 TRBV6-5 CASSYSGTGGVSGYTF
TRBJ2-3 TRBV27 CASSFQGQSTDTQYF
TRBJ2-1 TRBV5-4 CASSRGQGVYEQFF
TRBJ2-3 TRBV11-2 CASSLESRGFGTDTQYF
TRBJ1-2 TRBV6-5 CASSYSGRVAYGYTF
TRBJ2-5 TRBV5-6 CASSRDFPGETQYF
TRBJ1-3 TRBV7-2 CASSLPAGQSTSGNTIYF
TRBJ1-1 TRBV5-1 CASSHSDTEAFF
TRBJ1-2 TRBV19 CASSDQGNYGYTF
TRBJ2-1 TRBV6-1 CASSIQTSGGNEQFF
TRBJ2-1 TRBV7-7 CASSLAAGAGDEQFF
. TRBV7-6 CASSSDRFSDEQYF
TRBJ2-7 TRBV4-1 CASSQEPGNSYEQYF
TRBJ2-3 TRBV6-5 CASSYSIAADTQYF
TRBJ1-4 TRBV5-6 CASSRGSEKLFF
TRBJ1-6 TRBV5-5 CASSLDGGSNSPLHF
TRBJ2-5 TRBV7-3 CASSLTNAGGRETQYF
TRBJ1-1 TRBV11-2 CASSLPLPSGQGSAEAFF
TRBJ1-3 TRBV7-9 CASRPDIIGNTIYF
TRBJ2-7 TRBV2 CASNRVGEYEQYF
TRBJ2-7 TRBV11-2 CASSLEGPLEQYF
TRBJ1-1 TRBV2 CASSEDRGPTEAFF
TRBJ1-5 TRBV19 CASSPHRQGSNQPQHF